This T cell receptor beta chain was recorded in a study of blood T cell repertoires in COVID-19. The method was immunoSEQ multiplex PCR; TCRdb's version includes in-frame clones alone and lacks a portion of them. The sample includes some 38,000 clones, about 82% of them seen just once. The CDR3 has 14 residues. V lost 0 bases to trimming and J lost 8 bases, with 12 bases between them. From germline, CDR1 is SGHRS and CDR2 YFSETQ. The sequence derives from a man aged 50 to 60 with active COVID-19. Sequencing used peripheral blood. V is TRBV5-1 and J is TRBJ2-1, with D possibly matching TRBD2 (6 bases). CDR3 sequence (DNA): TGCGCCAGCAGCTTGGCCGGGACTGGGGATGAGCAGTTCTTC. This translates into CASSLAGTGDEQFF.